A single T cell receptor beta chain is shown here with its context. The source of the sample is a study of Ad26.COV2.S vaccination and SARS-CoV-2 variants. TCRdb's table, derived via immunoSEQ multiplex PCR, lists solely in-frame clones and lacks some. Of about 320,000 clones in the sample, roughly 90% are singletons; the top ten hold approximately 5.8%. The treatment denotes: about 20 received Ad26.COV2.S at low or high dose, single or two shots; five or six received placebo; per-sample allocation not given. The study sampled participants on day 63 after the first vaccine or placebo injection. The origin of this receptor is a person aged 18-60 years who received the Ad26.COV2.S COVID-19 vaccine or a placebo. The material was peripheral blood, obtained in a trial of Ad26.COV2.S vaccine versus placebo.

Here the CDR3 reads CASTAGGPGNEQFF. The CDR3 nucleotides are TGTGCCAGCACGGCGGGAGGGCCCGGGAATGAGCAGTTCTTC. The rearrangement uses TRBV27 and TRBJ2-1, with 9 bases fitting TRBD2. J gave up 7 bases and V 7 bases, and 8 bases lay outside the gene matches. Germline V CDR1 and CDR2: MNHEY, SMNVEV (reference sequence). The CDR3 spans 14 residues.